The clone carrying this TCR beta chain occurred a few times. The PCR employed 60 Vbeta primers together with 13 Jbeta primers. The repertoire was sequenced with immunoSEQ multiplex PCR; TCRdb's copy has only in-frame clones and lacks some. In the table there are 110,000 or so clones, over 8.5% of which are singletons. Samples came from healthy bone marrow donors. This specimen belongs to a study of cytomegalovirus exposure and HLA in healthy donors. CDR3 length: 13 residues. The V and J ends lost 6 bases and 8 bases respectively, with 14 bases between them. CDR1 LNHDA and CDR2 SQIVND come from the germline V gene (reference sequence).

The sequenced sample was PBMCs. The chain links TRBV19 to TRBJ2-1; D may be TRBD1 (6 bases). The sequence was obtained from a woman aged 40 to 50 in good health and CMV-seropositive. The CDR3 nucleotides read TGTGCCAGTAGCCCGGACAGTTGGGATGAGCAGTTCTTC. Its protein is CASSPDSWDEQFF. The whole variable domain, remainder taken from reference TRBV19 and TRBJ2-1, is DGGITQSPKYLFRKEGQNVTLSCEQNLNHDAMYWYRQDPGQGLRLIYYSQIVNDFQKGDIAEGYSVSREKKESFPLTVTSAQKNPTAFYLCASSPDSWDEQFFGPGTRLTVL.